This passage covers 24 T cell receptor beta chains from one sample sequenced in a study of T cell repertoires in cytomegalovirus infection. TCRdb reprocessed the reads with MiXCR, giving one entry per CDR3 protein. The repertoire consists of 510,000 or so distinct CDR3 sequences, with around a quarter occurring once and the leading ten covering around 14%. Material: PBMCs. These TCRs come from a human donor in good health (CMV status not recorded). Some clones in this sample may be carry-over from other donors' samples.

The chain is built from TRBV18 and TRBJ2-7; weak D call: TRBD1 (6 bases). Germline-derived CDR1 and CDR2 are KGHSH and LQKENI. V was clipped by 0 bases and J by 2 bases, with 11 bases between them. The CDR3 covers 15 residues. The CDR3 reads CASSPPSRGTYEQYF. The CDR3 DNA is TGTGCCAGCTCACCACCGTCTAGGGGGACCTACGAGCAGTACTTC.

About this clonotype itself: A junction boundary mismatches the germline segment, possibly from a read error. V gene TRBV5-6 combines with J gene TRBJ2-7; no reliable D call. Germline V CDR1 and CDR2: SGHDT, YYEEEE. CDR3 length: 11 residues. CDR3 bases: TGTGCCAGCAGCTCCGGTGCCTCCGAGCACTTC. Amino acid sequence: CASSSGASEHF.

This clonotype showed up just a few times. Here the CDR3 reads CASRGTEHGYTF. The CDR3 nucleotides are TGTGCCAGTAGGGGGACAGAGCATGGCTACACCTTC. The V gene is TRBV19, the J gene TRBJ1-2; TRBD1 agrees at 7 bases. This CDR3 is 12 amino acids long. The ends lost 6 bases at V and 6 bases at J; junction bases unmatched: 4. Per the germline V gene, CDR1 is LNHDA and CDR2 is SQIVND (reference sequence).

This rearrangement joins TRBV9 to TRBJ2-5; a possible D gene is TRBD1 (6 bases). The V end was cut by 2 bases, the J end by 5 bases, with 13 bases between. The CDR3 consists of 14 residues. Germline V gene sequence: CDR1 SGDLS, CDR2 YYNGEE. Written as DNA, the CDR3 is TGTGCCAGCAGCGTTGGGACAATTGGTGAGACCCAGTACTTC. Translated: CASSVGTIGETQYF.

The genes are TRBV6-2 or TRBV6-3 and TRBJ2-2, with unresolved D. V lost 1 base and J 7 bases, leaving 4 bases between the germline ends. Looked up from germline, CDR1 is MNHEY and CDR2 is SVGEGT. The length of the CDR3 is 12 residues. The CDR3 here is CASSYYGGELFF. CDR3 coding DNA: TGTGCCAGCAGTTACTACGGCGGGGAGCTGTTTTTT.

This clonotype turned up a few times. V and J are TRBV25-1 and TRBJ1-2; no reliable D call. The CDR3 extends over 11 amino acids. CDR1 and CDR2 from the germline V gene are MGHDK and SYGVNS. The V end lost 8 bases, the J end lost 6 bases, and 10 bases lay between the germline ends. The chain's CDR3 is CASLTGDGYTF. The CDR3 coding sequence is TGTGCCAGCCTGACGGGAGATGGCTACACCTTC.

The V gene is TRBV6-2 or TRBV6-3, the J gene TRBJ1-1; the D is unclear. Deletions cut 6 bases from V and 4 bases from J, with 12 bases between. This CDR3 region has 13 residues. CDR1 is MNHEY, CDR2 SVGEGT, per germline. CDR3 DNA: TGTGCCAGCAGCCAACTTCATACCACTGAAGCTTTCTTT. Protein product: CASSQLHTTEAFF.

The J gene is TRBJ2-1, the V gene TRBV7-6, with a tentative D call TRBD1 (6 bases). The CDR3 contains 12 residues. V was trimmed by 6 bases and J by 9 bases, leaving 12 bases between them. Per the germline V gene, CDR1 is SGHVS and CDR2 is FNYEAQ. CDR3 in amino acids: CASRVGAIEQFF. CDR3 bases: TGTGCCAGCAGGGTGGGGGCCATTGAGCAGTTCTTC.

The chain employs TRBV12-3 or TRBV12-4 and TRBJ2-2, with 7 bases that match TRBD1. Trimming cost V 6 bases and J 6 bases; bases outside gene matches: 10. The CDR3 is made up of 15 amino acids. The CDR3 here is CASRTSGGRPGELFF. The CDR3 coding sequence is TGTGCCAGCAGAACGTCAGGGGGTCGGCCCGGGGAGCTGTTTTTT.

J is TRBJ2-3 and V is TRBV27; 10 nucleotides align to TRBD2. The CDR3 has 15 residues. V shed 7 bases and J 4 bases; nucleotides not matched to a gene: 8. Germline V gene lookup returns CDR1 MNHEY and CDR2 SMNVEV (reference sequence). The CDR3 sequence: CASKEASGSADTQYF. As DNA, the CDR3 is TGTGCCAGCAAAGAAGCTAGCGGGAGTGCAGATACGCAGTATTTT.

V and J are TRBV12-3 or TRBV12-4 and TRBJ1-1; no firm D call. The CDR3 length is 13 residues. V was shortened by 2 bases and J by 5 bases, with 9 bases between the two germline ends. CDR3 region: CASSLISDTEAFF. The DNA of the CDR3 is TGTGCCAGCAGTTTAATTTCGGATACTGAAGCTTTCTTT.

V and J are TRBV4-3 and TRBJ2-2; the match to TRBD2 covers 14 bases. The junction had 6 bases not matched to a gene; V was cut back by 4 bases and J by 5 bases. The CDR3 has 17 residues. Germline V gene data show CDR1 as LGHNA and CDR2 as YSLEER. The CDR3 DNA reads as TGCGCCAGCAGCCCGGGACTAGCGGGAGTTGTTACCGGGGAGCTGTTTTTT. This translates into CASSPGLAGVVTGELFF.

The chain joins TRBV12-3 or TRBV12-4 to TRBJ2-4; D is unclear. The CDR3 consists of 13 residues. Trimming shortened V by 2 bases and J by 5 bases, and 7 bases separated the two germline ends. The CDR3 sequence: CASSLLRQNIQYF. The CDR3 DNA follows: TGTGCCAGCAGTTTACTTAGACAAAACATTCAGTACTTC.

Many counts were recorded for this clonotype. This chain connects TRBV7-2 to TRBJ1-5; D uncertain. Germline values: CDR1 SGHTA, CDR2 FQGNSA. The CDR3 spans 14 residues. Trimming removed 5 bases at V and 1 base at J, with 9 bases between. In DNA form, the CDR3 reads TGTGCCAGCAGCCGGCCGGGGAGCAATCAGCCCCAGCATTTT. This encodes CASSRPGSNQPQHF.

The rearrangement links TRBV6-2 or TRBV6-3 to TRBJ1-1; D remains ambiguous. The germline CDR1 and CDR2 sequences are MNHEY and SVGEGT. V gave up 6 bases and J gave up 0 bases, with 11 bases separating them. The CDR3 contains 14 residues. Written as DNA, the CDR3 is TGTGCCAGCAGGAACAGCCTCATGAACACTGAAGCTTTCTTT. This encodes CASRNSLMNTEAFF.

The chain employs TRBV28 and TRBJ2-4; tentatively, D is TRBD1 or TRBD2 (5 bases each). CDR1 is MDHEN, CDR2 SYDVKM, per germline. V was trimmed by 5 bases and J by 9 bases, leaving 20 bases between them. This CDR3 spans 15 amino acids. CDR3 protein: CASSRSLGTIAIQYF. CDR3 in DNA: TGTGCCAGCAGTCGCTCCCTGGGGACGATCGCCATTCAGTACTTC.

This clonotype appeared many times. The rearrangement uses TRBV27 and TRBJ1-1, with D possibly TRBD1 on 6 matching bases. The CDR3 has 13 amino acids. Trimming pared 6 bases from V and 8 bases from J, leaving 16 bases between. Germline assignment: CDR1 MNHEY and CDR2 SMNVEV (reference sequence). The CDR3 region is CASSLIGGPEAFF. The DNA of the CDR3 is TGTGCCAGCAGCTTGATTGGGGGGCCCGAAGCTTTCTTT.

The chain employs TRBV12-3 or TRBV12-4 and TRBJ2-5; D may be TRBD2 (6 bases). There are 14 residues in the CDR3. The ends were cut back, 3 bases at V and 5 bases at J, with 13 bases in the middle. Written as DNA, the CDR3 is TGTGCCAGCAGTTTTGGCCGCCGGGGGGAGACCCAGTACTTC. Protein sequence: CASSFGRRGETQYF.

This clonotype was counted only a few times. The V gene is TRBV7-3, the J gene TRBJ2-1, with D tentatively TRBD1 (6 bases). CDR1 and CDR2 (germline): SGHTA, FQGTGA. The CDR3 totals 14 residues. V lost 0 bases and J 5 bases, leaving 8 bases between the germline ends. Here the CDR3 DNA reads TGTGCCAGCAGCTTAACGGGGGCCCACAATGAGCAGTTCTTC. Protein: CASSLTGAHNEQFF.

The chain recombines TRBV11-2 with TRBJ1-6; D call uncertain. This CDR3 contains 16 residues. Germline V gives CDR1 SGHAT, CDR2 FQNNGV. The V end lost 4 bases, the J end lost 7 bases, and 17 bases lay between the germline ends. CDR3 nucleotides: TGTGCCAGCAGCTCCAAACTGGACCGTTTCAATTCACCCCTCCACTTT. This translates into CASSSKLDRFNSPLHF.

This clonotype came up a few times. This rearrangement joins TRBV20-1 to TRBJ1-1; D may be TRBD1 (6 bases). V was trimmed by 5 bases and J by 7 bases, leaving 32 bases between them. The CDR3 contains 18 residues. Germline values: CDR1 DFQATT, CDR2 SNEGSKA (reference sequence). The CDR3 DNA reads TGCAGTGCTCAAGGGGGGGGCAGAGGGGCTGGGTGGCAGGGTGAAGCTTTCTTT. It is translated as CSAQGGGRGAGWQGEAFF.

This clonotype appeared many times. The CDR3, as DNA: TGTGCCAGCAGCCACGCCAGCGGGGAGTCCTACAATGAGCAGTTCTTC. Encoded protein: CASSHASGESYNEQFF. The V call is TRBV7-2, the J call TRBJ2-1; 7 bases fit TRBD2. The CDR3 length is 16 residues. V trimming: 5 bases; J trimming: 1 base; junction bases outside the gene matches: 8. In germline, CDR1 is SGHTA, CDR2 FQGNSA.

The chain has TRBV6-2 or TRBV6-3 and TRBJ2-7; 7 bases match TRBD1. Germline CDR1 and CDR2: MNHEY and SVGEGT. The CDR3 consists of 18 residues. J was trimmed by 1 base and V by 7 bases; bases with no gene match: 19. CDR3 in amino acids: CASNTFYRGHNESYEQYF. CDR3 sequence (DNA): TGTGCCAGCAATACCTTTTACAGGGGACACAACGAATCCTACGAGCAGTACTTC.

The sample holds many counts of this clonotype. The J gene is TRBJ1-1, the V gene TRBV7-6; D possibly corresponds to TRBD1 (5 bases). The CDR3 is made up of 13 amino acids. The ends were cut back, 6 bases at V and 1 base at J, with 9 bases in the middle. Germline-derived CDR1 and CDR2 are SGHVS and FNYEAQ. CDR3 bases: TGTGCCAGCAGTCCAGGGTGGAACACTGAAGCTTTCTTT. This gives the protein CASSPGWNTEAFF.